One sample yielded the 30 T cell receptor beta chains listed below, sequenced in a study of blood T cell repertoires in COVID-19. Assay: immunoSEQ multiplex PCR; the TCRdb copy retains only in-frame clones and omits some. The sample consists of about 35,000 clones, 80% to 95% of them appearing once. Material: peripheral blood. These receptors all stem from an elderly man with acute or convalescent COVID-19.

V and J are TRBV18 and TRBJ1-2; TRBD1 matches 10 bases. The germline V gene encodes CDR1 KGHSH and CDR2 LQKENI. The junction had 5 bases not matched to a gene; V was cut back by 0 bases and J by 4 bases. This CDR3 region has 16 residues. The CDR3 loop is CASSPPSTGGFYGYTF. The DNA for the CDR3 is TGTGCCAGCTCACCACCTTCGACAGGGGGCTTCTATGGCTACACCTTC.

This clone was found once. This chain connects TRBV3-1 (or the pseudogene TRBV3-2) to TRBJ2-7; 7 positions agree with TRBD2. Germline lookup yields CDR1 LGHDT and CDR2 YNNKEL (reference sequence). The J segment lost 3 bases and the V segment lost 1 base, leaving 3 bases of the junction unmatched. The CDR3 consists of 14 residues. The CDR3 here is CASSQVSGYYEQYF. In DNA form, the CDR3 reads TGTGCCAGCAGCCAAGTTAGCGGGTACTACGAGCAGTACTTC.

The chain couples TRBV2 to TRBJ2-1, with a possible D match to TRBD1 (6 bases). The germline V gene has CDR1 SNHLY and CDR2 FYNNEI. The CDR3 extends over 13 amino acids. V shed 7 bases and J shed 9 bases, with 16 bases lying between them. DNA for the CDR3: TGTGCCAGCACCATTACAGGGTTAGGTGAGCAGTTCTTC. Amino acids: CASTITGLGEQFF. The complete variable domain, with remaining parts taken from reference TRBV2 and TRBJ2-1, reads EPEVTQTPSHQVTQMGQEVILRCVPISNHLYFYWYRQILGQKVEFLVSFYNNEISEKSEIFDDQFSVERPDGSNFTLKIRSTKLEDSAMYFCASTITGLGEQFFGPGTRLTVL.

This chain joins TRBV21-1 and TRBJ2-7; the table's D call of TRBD2 was not tested on the DNA. TRBV21-1 is designated a pseudogene. This CDR3 has 14 residues. Written as DNA, the CDR3 is TGTGCCAGCAGCAAAGCCCTAAGAACCTACGAGCAGTACTTC. This translates into CASSKALRTYEQYF.

The chain recombines TRBV19 with TRBJ1-5; 12 bases line up with TRBD1. CDR3 length: 15 amino acids. Germline CDR1 reads LNHDA; CDR2 reads SQIVND (reference sequence). With 4 bases clipped from V and 7 bases from J, the junction kept 5 bases outside the gene matches. The CDR3 sequence is CASSTGTGGEQPQHF. The CDR3 DNA is TGTGCCAGTAGTACCGGGACAGGGGGCGAACAGCCCCAGCATTTT.

J is TRBJ1-2 and V is TRBV6-5, with TRBD1 matching 7 bases. Germline V lookup: CDR1 MNHEY, CDR2 SVGAGI. The CDR3 covers 13 residues. V was clipped by 5 bases and J by 4 bases; unmatched bases: 4. The CDR3 DNA is TGTGCCAGCAGTAAGGGGACAGCCTATGGCTACACCTTC. It translates to CASSKGTAYGYTF.

This clone is a singleton in its sample. The V call is TRBV29-1, the J call TRBJ1-5; TRBD1 matches at 9 bases. The junction had 3 bases not matched to a gene; V was cut back by 4 bases and J by 8 bases. This CDR3 has 12 residues. From germline, CDR1 is SQVTM and CDR2 ANQGSEA. This chain's CDR3 is CSVGDRAEPQHF. The CDR3, as DNA: TGCAGCGTTGGGGACAGGGCAGAGCCCCAGCATTTT.

The chain joins TRBV7-2 to TRBJ1-5, with D unresolved. The germline CDR1 and CDR2 sequences are SGHTA and FQGNSA. V lost 1 base and J lost 6, with 10 bases in between. The CDR3 runs 14 residues. CDR3 amino acids: CASSLVESVQPQHF. Here the CDR3 DNA reads TGTGCCAGCAGCTTAGTGGAGTCTGTTCAGCCCCAGCATTTT.

This clone has just a few counts. The gene calls are TRBV18 and TRBJ1-4, with 10 bases aligning to TRBD1. CDR3 length: 15 amino acids. V was pared by 3 bases and J by 3 bases, with 1 base of the junction left unmatched. Germline CDR1 is KGHSH and CDR2 is LQKENI. In nucleotides, the CDR3 is TGTGCCAGCTCACCGGACAGGGGGTCTAATGAAAAACTGTTTTTT. This codes for CASSPDRGSNEKLFF.

The chain recombines TRBV10-3 with TRBJ2-3; TRBD2 aligns across 13 bases. V shed 4 bases and J 2 bases; nucleotides not matched to a gene: 6. This CDR3 has 17 residues. Germline loops: CDR1 ENHRY, CDR2 SYGVKD. CDR3 bases: TGTGCCATCAGTGTCCTCGGACTAGCGGGGGACACAGATACGCAGTATTTT. Protein product: CAISVLGLAGDTDTQYF.

This clone was detected only once. The chain recombines TRBV18 with TRBJ1-4, with 8 positions matching TRBD1. The CDR3 sequence is 14 residues long. Trimming at V came to 3 bases and at J to 7 bases, leaving 4 bases not matched to a gene. Per germline, CDR1 KGHSH and CDR2 LQKENI. DNA for the CDR3: TGTGCCAGCTCACCCCAGGGGGCGGGTGAAAAACTGTTTTTT. Its translation: CASSPQGAGEKLFF.

The chain links TRBV7-8 to TRBJ1-6; no clear D gene. Deletions cut 5 bases from V and 8 bases from J, with 16 bases between. This CDR3 spans 15 amino acids. Germline-derived CDR1 and CDR2 are SGHVS and FQNEAQ. CDR3 amino acids: CASSQRDGSDSPLHF. CDR3 in DNA: TGTGCCAGCAGCCAGAGGGATGGCAGCGATTCACCCCTCCACTTT.

The V gene is TRBV18, the J gene TRBJ1-1, with no clear D. CDR3 length: 14 residues. Germline lookup yields CDR1 KGHSH and CDR2 LQKENI. Trimming removed 3 bases from V and 4 bases from J, with 12 bases in between. The DNA for the CDR3 is TGTGCCAGCTCACCGACGGCCTCGGGCACTGAAGCTTTCTTT. This translates into CASSPTASGTEAFF.

Only a few counts were recorded for this clone. The chain has TRBV6-5 and TRBJ2-7; D is possibly TRBD1 (6 bases). Trimming shortened V by 6 bases and J by 3 bases, and 15 bases separated the two germline ends. The CDR3 is 14 amino acids. CDR1 MNHEY and CDR2 SVGAGI come from the germline V gene. CDR3 DNA sequence: TGTGCCAGCAGCTCCAACAGGGAAAACTACGAGCAGTACTTC. Encoded protein: CASSSNRENYEQYF.

The chain carries TRBV12-3 or TRBV12-4 and TRBJ2-2, with D possibly being TRBD1 (5 bases). V gave up 9 bases and J gave up 1 base, with 9 bases separating them. This CDR3 contains 13 residues. The CDR3: CASQGLNTGELFF. DNA for the CDR3: TGTGCCAGTCAGGGCCTGAACACCGGGGAGCTGTTTTTT.

This clone was picked up one time. V and J are TRBV10-3 and TRBJ1-1; tentatively, D is TRBD1 (5 bases). The CDR3 contains 15 residues. Per germline, CDR1 ENHRY and CDR2 SYGVKD. V lost 3 bases and J lost 1, with 12 bases in between. The DNA of the CDR3 is TGTGCCATCAGTGAAGGGGTCGGGCGGAACACTGAAGCTTTCTTT. The encoded protein is CAISEGVGRNTEAFF.

The V gene is TRBV28, the J gene TRBJ1-2, with D possibly being TRBD1 (5 bases). The CDR3 extends over 14 amino acids. CDR1 and CDR2 (germline): MDHEN, SYDVKM. Trimming left V 5 bases short and J 0 bases short, with 10 bases between. The CDR3 DNA reads as TGTGCCAGCAGTCGGTGGGGGGCTAACTATGGCTACACCTTC. It is translated as CASSRWGANYGYTF.

This chain uses TRBV6-5 with TRBJ2-5; D may be TRBD2 (5 bases). V was trimmed by 6 bases and J by 0 bases, leaving 5 bases between them. The CDR3 is made up of 12 amino acids. Germline V gene lookup returns CDR1 MNHEY and CDR2 SVGAGI. DNA of the CDR3: TGTGCCAGCAGGGACTACCAAGAGACCCAGTACTTC. Translated, it gives CASRDYQETQYF.

This sequence joins TRBV9 and TRBJ1-1; 8 bases are a match to TRBD1. V lost 4 bases to trimming and J lost 5 bases; unmatched junction nucleotides: 4. Germline V CDR1 and CDR2: SGDLS, YYNGEE. The length of the CDR3 is 13 residues. The CDR3 DNA follows: TGTGCCAGCAGCCAGGGGGCAGGAACTGAAGCTTTCTTT. Translated, it gives CASSQGAGTEAFF.

This chain joins TRBV19 and TRBJ2-7, with D hard to call. Germline CDR1 and CDR2: LNHDA and SQIVND (reference sequence). The CDR3 consists of 14 residues. Trimming pared 6 bases from V and 7 bases from J, leaving 19 bases between. Written as DNA, the CDR3 is TGTGCCAGTAGCAGTATGTCCTCGTCCCCAGAGCAGTACTTC. Amino acids: CASSSMSSSPEQYF.

The J gene is TRBJ1-2, the V gene TRBV30, with D maybe TRBD1 (6 bases). The CDR3 is 13 amino acids. V was clipped by 2 bases and J by 4 bases, with 11 bases between them. Germline V lookup: CDR1 GTSNPN, CDR2 SVGIG (reference sequence). DNA of the CDR3: TGTGCCTGGAGTCCCGACAGGCTCTATGGCTACACCTTC. Its translation is CAWSPDRLYGYTF.

V gene TRBV12-3 or TRBV12-4 combines with J gene TRBJ2-1, with TRBD1 identical over 7 bases. V gave up 6 bases and J gave up 10 bases; unmatched junction bases: 6. The CDR3 is 12 amino acids. For the CDR3, the DNA is TGTGCCAGCAGCCGACAGGGAAGGGAGCAGTTCTTC. Protein: CASSRQGREQFF.

This clone appeared a single time. The rearrangement uses TRBV10-2 and TRBJ2-7; 7 bases are a match to TRBD1. Looked up from germline, CDR1 is WSHSY and CDR2 is SAAADI. V was clipped by 0 bases and J by 4 bases; unmatched bases: 6. This CDR3 comprises 15 residues. CDR3 sequence (DNA): TGCGCCAGCAGTGAGTCGGGGACAGACTATTACGAGCAGTACTTC. It is translated as CASSESGTDYYEQYF.

The rearrangement uses TRBV9 and TRBJ2-1, with D possibly TRBD2 on 7 matching bases. This CDR3 has 15 residues. Germline CDR1 and CDR2: SGDLS and YYNGEE. The germline V and J ends were trimmed by 4 bases and 5 bases, with 16 bases remaining between them. CDR3 DNA: TGTGCCAGCAGCCCGCGCGGGGGCAGTGACAATGAGCAGTTCTTC. The encoded protein is CASSPRGGSDNEQFF.

The chain has TRBV5-1 and TRBJ2-5; the D gene is possibly TRBD2 (6 bases). Trimming removed 2 bases from V and 1 base from J, with 12 bases in between. This CDR3 comprises 15 residues. The V gene's germline CDR1 is SGHRS and CDR2 YFSETQ. The CDR3 region is CASSFQWGGQETQYF. CDR3 coding DNA: TGCGCCAGCAGCTTCCAGTGGGGAGGCCAAGAGACCCAGTACTTC.

The V call is TRBV30, the J call TRBJ2-7; weak D call: TRBD1 (6 bases). V lost 4 bases, J lost 2 bases, and 21 bases lay in between. The V gene's germline CDR1 is GTSNPN and CDR2 SVGIG (reference sequence). The length of the CDR3 is 16 residues. Here the CDR3 reads CAWTQLGQFRAYEQYF. The CDR3 region has the DNA TGTGCCTGGACCCAGCTCGGACAGTTCCGGGCCTACGAGCAGTACTTC. The whole variable domain, filled in from reference TRBV30 and TRBJ2-7, reads SQTIHQWPATLVQPVGSPLSLECTVEGTSNPNLYWYRQAAGRGLQLLFYSVGIGQISSEVPQNLSASRPQDRQFILSSKKLLLSDSGFYLCAWTQLGQFRAYEQYFGPGTRLTVT.

This chain uses TRBV2 with TRBJ1-1; D perhaps matches TRBD1 (5 bases). This CDR3 has 12 amino acids. The germline V gene has CDR1 SNHLY and CDR2 FYNNEI. Trimming removed 8 bases from V and 8 bases from J, with 15 bases in between. The CDR3 nucleotides read TGTGCCAGCCTACAGGATAGTGGGGAAGCTTTCTTT. It translates to CASLQDSGEAFF.

The chain combines TRBV27 with TRBJ1-1, with D unresolved. This CDR3 has 15 amino acids. The V gene lost 3 bases and the J gene lost 0 bases, with 11 bases spanning the gap. Per the germline V gene, CDR1 is MNHEY and CDR2 is SMNVEV (reference sequence). The CDR3 sequence: CASSLSSPMNTEAFF. The CDR3 nucleotides are TGTGCCAGCAGTTTGTCAAGCCCCATGAACACTGAAGCTTTCTTT.

This chain connects TRBV10-3 to TRBJ2-7, with D perhaps matching TRBD1 (6 bases). From germline, CDR1 is ENHRY and CDR2 SYGVKD. Trimming removed 3 bases from V and 9 bases from J, with 12 bases in between. This CDR3 is built from 12 residues. CDR3 sequence (DNA): TGTGCCATCAGTGAAACAGGGAACGGGCAGTACTTC. Protein sequence: CAISETGNGQYF.

The chain employs TRBV7-9 and TRBJ1-1; D call uncertain. V shed 2 bases and J shed 1 base, with 5 bases lying between them. Germline CDR1 is SEHNR and CDR2 is FQNEAQ (reference sequence). This CDR3 has 13 amino acids. The CDR3 DNA reads as TGTGCCAGCAGCTTACAGGAGAACACTGAAGCTTTCTTT. This gives the protein CASSLQENTEAFF.